The 23 T cell receptor beta chains below come from one sample, sequenced in a study of T cells in Graves' hyperthyroidism and ophthalmopathy. TCR beta CDR3 regions were amplified from RNA transcripts. The HTBI primer set served for first-round RT-PCR of the TCR CDR3. MiXCR was run by TCRdb on the multiplex PCR reads, yielding one entry per CDR3 protein. The sample shows about 600,000 distinct CDR3 sequences, 12% to 15% of them seen only once. What was sequenced was blood. The receptor set was obtained from a woman under 30 with Graves' ophthalmopathy.

The V call is TRBV12-5, the J call TRBJ2-2; TRBD2 matches 7 bases. This CDR3 region has 15 residues. The V gene end was trimmed by 0 bases and the J gene end by 8 bases; junction bases not matched to a gene: 6. Germline-derived CDR1 and CDR2 are LGHNT and FRNRAP. The chain's CDR3 is CASGLVAGAKGELFF. CDR3 coding DNA: TGTGCTAGTGGTTTGGTCGCGGGAGCAAAGGGGGAGCTGTTTTTT.

This clonotype has at least ten counts. This rearrangement joins TRBV28 to TRBJ2-1; no reliable D call. CDR1 is MDHEN, CDR2 SYDVKM, per germline. The CDR3 consists of 15 residues. Trimming shortened V by 5 bases and J by 4 bases, and 15 bases separated the two germline ends. The chain's CDR3 is CASSGRPGGYNEQFF. CDR3 nucleotides: TGTGCCAGCAGTGGCCGGCCCGGTGGATACAATGAGCAGTTCTTC. Full variable domain (outside the CDR3, taken from reference TRBV28 and TRBJ2-1): DVKVTQSSRYLVKRTGEKVFLECVQDMDHENMFWYRQDPGLGLRLIYFSYDVKMKEKGDIPEGYSVSREKKERFSLILESASTNQTSMYLCASSGRPGGYNEQFFGPGTRLTVL.

This clonotype was observed a few times. V is TRBV4-1 and J is TRBJ2-7, with 7 bases that match TRBD1. Germline CDR1 reads MGHRA; CDR2 reads YSYEKL. V dropped 3 bases and J dropped 2; count of bases not matched to a gene: 10. This CDR3 is 16 amino acids long. CDR3 sequence: CASSHLTGTVPYEQYF. The CDR3 coding sequence is TGCGCCAGCAGCCACCTGACCGGGACAGTTCCCTACGAGCAGTACTTC.

This clonotype has a count of ten or more. The chain is built from TRBV30 and TRBJ2-5; unclear D gene. This CDR3 is built from 14 residues. V lost 5 bases to trimming and J lost 5 bases, with 18 bases between them. Germline V gives CDR1 GTSNPN, CDR2 SVGIG (reference sequence). The CDR3: CAWGRRASRETQYF. The CDR3 nucleotides read TGTGCCTGGGGCCGAAGAGCTTCGAGGGAGACCCAGTACTTC.

This clonotype has at least ten counts. The CDR3 is CASRRDRGASPLHF. CDR3 in DNA: TGTGCCAGCAGACGGGACAGGGGAGCTTCACCCCTCCACTTT. J is TRBJ1-6 and V is TRBV28; 10 bases align to TRBD1. The CDR3 is made up of 14 amino acids. The germline CDR1 and CDR2 sequences are MDHEN and SYDVKM. J lost 9 bases, V lost 6 bases, and 5 bases had no gene match.

This clonotype came up many times. The rearrangement joins TRBV28 to TRBJ2-7, with TRBD1 as a possible D gene (6 bases). There are 13 residues in the CDR3. CDR1 and CDR2 from the germline V gene are MDHEN and SYDVKM. V lost 7 bases to trimming and J lost 3 bases, with 13 bases between them. Written as DNA, the CDR3 is TGTGCCAGCAACGCAGACAGGCGCTACGAGCAGTACTTC. Protein product: CASNADRRYEQYF.

This clonotype has more than one count but fewer than ten. This rearrangement joins TRBV19 to TRBJ1-2; D ambiguous. The germline V gene encodes CDR1 LNHDA and CDR2 SQIVND (reference sequence). Trimming took off 7 bases at V and 4 bases at J, with 7 bases between the two ends. CDR3 length equals 11 residues. CDR3 sequence: CASTTVYGYTF. As DNA, the CDR3 is TGTGCCAGTACTACAGTCTATGGCTACACCTTC.

In this sample, this clonotype turned up a few times. The chain combines TRBV4-1 with TRBJ2-2; 8 nucleotides line up with TRBD2. The CDR3 is made up of 16 amino acids. The germline V gene encodes CDR1 MGHRA and CDR2 YSYEKL. With 4 bases clipped from V and 6 bases from J, the junction kept 10 bases outside the gene matches. The chain's CDR3 is CASSRSSLAGSGELFF. The CDR3 DNA sequence: TGCGCCAGCAGCCGCAGCAGCTTAGCGGGATCCGGGGAGCTGTTTTTT.

This clonotype was counted many times. The rearrangement links TRBV12-3 or TRBV12-4 to TRBJ1-2; 11 bases are shared with TRBD1. The CDR3 runs to 14 residues. V was pared by 0 bases and J by 7 bases, with 1 base of the junction left unmatched. CDR3 sequence reads: CASSLADRGPGYTF. The CDR3 DNA reads TGTGCCAGCAGTTTAGCGGACAGGGGGCCTGGCTACACCTTC.

This clonotype was seen repeatedly, ten times or more. The rearrangement joins TRBV7-9 to TRBJ1-2; D might be TRBD1 (6 bases). The CDR3 runs 13 residues. Germline lookup yields CDR1 SEHNR and CDR2 FQNEAQ (reference sequence). V lost 5 bases to trimming and J lost 2 bases, with 9 bases between them. CDR3 amino acids: CASSTQGNYGYTF. As DNA, the CDR3 is TGTGCCAGCAGCACACAGGGAAACTATGGCTACACCTTC.

At least ten counts were recorded for this clonotype. CDR3 residues: CASSLIRFGYEQYF. CDR3 nucleotides: TGTGCCAGCAGTTTAATCCGGTTCGGGTACGAGCAGTACTTC. V is TRBV28 and J is TRBJ2-7; D remains ambiguous. This CDR3 contains 14 residues. The germline V gene encodes CDR1 MDHEN and CDR2 SYDVKM. Between the trimmed V and J ends, which lost 2 bases and 4 bases, there was a span of 12 bases.

This clonotype was seen repeatedly, ten times or more. The chain employs TRBV28 and TRBJ1-1; 7 nucleotides agree with TRBD1. Germline lookup yields CDR1 MDHEN and CDR2 SYDVKM. The CDR3 totals 14 residues. V gave up 4 bases and J gave up 6 bases; unmatched junction bases: 8. CDR3 protein: CASSSGQAPAEAFF. The CDR3 bases are TGTGCCAGCAGTTCCGGACAGGCCCCGGCTGAAGCTTTCTTT. Full variable domain (outside the CDR3, taken from reference TRBV28 and TRBJ1-1): DVKVTQSSRYLVKRTGEKVFLECVQDMDHENMFWYRQDPGLGLRLIYFSYDVKMKEKGDIPEGYSVSREKKERFSLILESASTNQTSMYLCASSSGQAPAEAFFGQGTRLTVV.

Many counts were recorded for this clonotype. V usage is TRBV9 and J usage is TRBJ2-1; D possibly corresponds to TRBD1 (9 bases). V dropped 3 bases and J dropped 15 bases, with 37 bases sitting between them. This CDR3 comprises 19 residues. Per germline, CDR1 SGDLS and CDR2 YYNGEE. Written as DNA, the CDR3 is TGTGCCAGCAGCGCCGTTGGGGTGGCGACAGGGGGACGGGAGGGCCACCCGTTCTTC. Its protein is CASSAVGVATGGREGHPFF. The full variable domain, completed using reference TRBV9 and TRBJ2-1, is DSGVTQTPKHLITATGQRVTLRCSPRSGDLSVYWYQQSLDQGLQFLIQYYNGEERAKGNILERFSAQQFPDLHSELNLSSLELGDSALYFCASSAVGVATGGREGHPFFGPGTRLTVL.

This clonotype is medium-sized within its sample. The chain links TRBV11-3 to TRBJ2-7; D remains unclear. This CDR3 comprises 13 residues. Per the germline V gene, CDR1 is SGHNT and CDR2 is YENEEA. V lost 1 base, J lost 0 bases, and 4 bases lay in between. The CDR3 protein is CASSLGNSYEQYF. Here the CDR3 DNA reads TGTGCCAGCAGCTTAGGGAACTCCTACGAGCAGTACTTC. Full variable domain (outside the CDR3, taken from reference TRBV11-3 and TRBJ2-7): EAGVVQSPRYKIIEKKQPVAFWCNPISGHNTLYWYLQNLGQGPELLIRYENEEAVDDSQLPKDRFSAERLKGVDSTLKIQPAELGDSAVYLCASSLGNSYEQYFGPGTRLTVT.

The V gene is TRBV6-5, the J gene TRBJ1-1; D call uncertain. Germline V CDR1 and CDR2: MNHEY, SVGAGI. The CDR3 consists of 14 residues. V was cut by 7 bases and J by 5 bases, with 17 bases left in between. The CDR3 DNA reads TGTGCCAGCACCAAGAGGCGGGGTCGGACTGAAGCTTTCTTT. Translating gives CASTKRRGRTEAFF.

This clonotype was observed at least ten times. J is TRBJ2-5 and V is TRBV5-1; D remains ambiguous. In germline, CDR1 is SGHRS, CDR2 YFSETQ. The CDR3 consists of 14 residues. V lost 3 bases and J 0 bases, leaving 9 bases between the germline ends. As DNA, the CDR3 is TGCGCCAGCAGCTACGACGGATACCAAGAGACCCAGTACTTC. This encodes CASSYDGYQETQYF.

This clonotype was seen many times. This sequence joins TRBV30 and TRBJ1-6, with TRBD1 matching over 8 bases. Trimming cost V 5 bases and J 8 bases; bases outside gene matches: 5. The CDR3 loop spans 13 amino acids. The germline V gene has CDR1 GTSNPN and CDR2 SVGIG (reference sequence). CDR3 coding DNA: TGTGCCTGGGCAACAGGGGGGGATTCACCCCTCCACTTT. Translating it yields CAWATGGDSPLHF.

This clonotype has a count of ten or more. V gene TRBV2 combines with J gene TRBJ2-5; D perhaps matches TRBD1 (6 bases). Germline V gene lookup returns CDR1 SNHLY and CDR2 FYNNEI. Trimming pared 3 bases from V and 3 bases from J, leaving 14 bases between. This CDR3 has 15 residues. CDR3: CASSDRGQPEETQYF. The CDR3 DNA reads as TGTGCCAGCAGTGATCGGGGACAACCGGAAGAGACCCAGTACTTC.

This clonotype was observed at least ten times. This rearrangement joins TRBV5-5 to TRBJ2-3, with unresolved D. CDR3 size: 16 residues. Trimming shortened V by 2 bases and J by 1 base, and 14 bases separated the two germline ends. Per germline, CDR1 SGHKS and CDR2 YYEKEE (reference sequence). CDR3 in DNA: TGTGCCAGCAGCTTCGGTCGCGGCGGCGGCACAGATACGCAGTATTTT. Its protein is CASSFGRGGGTDTQYF.

This clonotype was seen many times. V usage is TRBV29-1 and J usage is TRBJ2-5, with 7 positions matching TRBD1. Germline CDR1 and CDR2: SQVTM and ANQGSEA. The CDR3 has 13 amino acids. The trim removed 7 bases at V and 1 base at J, leaving 6 bases unmatched. The CDR3 spells CSARQGPQETQYF. The CDR3 DNA follows: TGCAGCGCAAGACAGGGACCCCAAGAGACCCAGTACTTC. The whole variable domain, remainder taken from reference TRBV29-1 and TRBJ2-5, is SAVISQKPSRDICQRGTSLTIQCQVDSQVTMMFWYRQQPGQSLTLIATANQGSEATYESGFVIDKFPISRPNLTFSTLTVSNMSPEDSSIYLCSARQGPQETQYFGPGTRLLVL.

V is TRBV20-1 and J is TRBJ2-7, with TRBD2 matching 7 bases. Germline trimming cut 0 bases from V and 0 bases from J; bases unmatched to any gene: 8. The germline CDR1 and CDR2 sequences are DFQATT and SNEGSKA (reference sequence). The CDR3 runs 16 residues. In nucleotides, the CDR3 is TGCAGTGCTAGAGATTCGCTAGCGGAGAGCTCCTACGAGCAGTACTTC. Its protein product is CSARDSLAESSYEQYF.

J is TRBJ1-2 and V is TRBV27; perhaps TRBD1 as D (6 bases). The V gene's germline CDR1 is MNHEY and CDR2 SMNVEV (reference sequence). This CDR3 comprises 13 residues. With 2 bases removed from V and 6 bases from J, the gap between germline ends came to 10 bases. The CDR3 region is CASSLRGRDGYTF. CDR3 DNA: TGTGCCAGCAGTTTACGGGGGCGGGATGGCTACACCTTC.

There are many counts of this clonotype. The chain has TRBV28 and TRBJ2-1, with D possibly being TRBD2 (5 bases). Germline assignment: CDR1 MDHEN and CDR2 SYDVKM. The CDR3 consists of 16 residues. V lost 2 bases, J lost 1 base, and 12 bases lay in between. The CDR3 reads CASSLVVGASYNEQFF. The DNA for the CDR3 is TGTGCCAGCAGTTTAGTCGTGGGAGCGTCCTACAATGAGCAGTTCTTC.